This T cell receptor (beta chain) was sequenced for a study of blood T cells in healthy people across ages. The second PCR ran roughly 7 to 12 cycles with a sample-barcoded 5' primer and J-beta primers. TCRdb fed the 5' RACE reads into MiXCR, producing one record per CDR3 protein. The sample contains roughly 1.9 million distinct CDR3 sequences, roughly two fifths of which appear only once. Study-wide results and limits: Nothing was known about donor CMV status, and this possibly confounded expanded clonotype changes.

Notes on this clonotype: Its antigen is not known. A read error is possible here, since a much larger clone lies one base away.

This CDR3 spans 17 amino acids. Per the germline V gene, CDR1 is ENHRY and CDR2 is SYGVKD. The V segment lost 5 bases and the J segment 6 bases; nucleotides outside the gene matches: 15. This receptor was obtained from a human donor in good health. Sequencing was performed on blood. The rearrangement links TRBV10-3 to TRBJ2-7, with 11 bases aligning to TRBD2. The CDR3, as DNA: TGTGCCATCAGTAAACTAGCGGGGGACCCCAGTTGCGTCGAGCAGTACTTC. Residues: CAISKLAGDPSCVEQYF.